Listed here are 2 T cell receptor beta chains from one sample, sequenced in a study of blood T cell repertoires in COVID-19. Assay used: immunoSEQ multiplex PCR; TCRdb lists only in-frame clones, some missing. Of some 70,000 clones in the sample, about 90% are singletons; the top ten hold more than 7.5%. Sequenced input: peripheral blood. The receptors shown here come from a man between 45 and 60 years old with active COVID-19.

The chain joins TRBV4-1 to TRBJ2-5; 9 positions match TRBD1. The germline CDR1 and CDR2 sequences are MGHRA and YSYEKL. J lost 2 bases, V lost 4 bases, and 11 bases had no gene match. There are 17 residues in the CDR3. The CDR3 nucleotides read TGCGCCAGCAGCCCCCACGGGACAGGGCTTTGGCAAGAGACCCAGTACTTC. This encodes CASSPHGTGLWQETQYF.

The chain links TRBV18 to TRBJ2-4; D may be TRBD2 (5 bases). CDR1 is KGHSH, CDR2 LQKENI, per germline. Trimming shortened V by 3 bases and J by 0 bases, and 9 bases separated the two germline ends. CDR3 length: 15 residues. The CDR3, as DNA: TGTGCCAGCTCACCCGGGAATGGAGCCAAAAACATTCAGTACTTC. Amino acids: CASSPGNGAKNIQYF.